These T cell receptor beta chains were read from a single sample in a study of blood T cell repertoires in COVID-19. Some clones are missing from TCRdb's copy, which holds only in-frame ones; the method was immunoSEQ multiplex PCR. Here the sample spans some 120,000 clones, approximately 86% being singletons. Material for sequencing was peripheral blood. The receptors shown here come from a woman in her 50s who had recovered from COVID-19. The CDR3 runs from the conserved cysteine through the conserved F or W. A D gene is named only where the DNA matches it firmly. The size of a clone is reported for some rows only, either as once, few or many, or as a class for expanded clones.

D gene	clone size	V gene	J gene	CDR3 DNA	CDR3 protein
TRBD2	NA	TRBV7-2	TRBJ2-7	TGTGCCAGCAGCCGTACTAGCGGGAATACCTACGAGCAGTACTTC	CASSRTSGNTYEQYF
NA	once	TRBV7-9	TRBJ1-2	TGTGCCAGCAGAGGAACAGGGTCCCCCTATGGCTACACCTTC	CASRGTGSPYGYTF
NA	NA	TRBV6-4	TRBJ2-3	TGTGCCAGCAGTGACGTCGCAGGGAGCACAGATACGCAGTATTTT	CASSDVAGSTDTQYF
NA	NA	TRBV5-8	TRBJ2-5	TGTGCCAGCATGAGACTCCAGGGAGAGACCCAGTACTTC	CASMRLQGETQYF
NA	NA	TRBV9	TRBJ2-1	TGTGCCAGCAGCGTATCCAGCTCCTACAATGAGCAGTTCTTC	CASSVSSSYNEQFF
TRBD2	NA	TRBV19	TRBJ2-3	TGTGCCAGTAGTATAGACTCACTAGCGGGACGGACAGATACGCAGTATTTT	CASSIDSLAGRTDTQYF
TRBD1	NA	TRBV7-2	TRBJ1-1	TGTGCCAGCAGCCCACAGGGGGCACTGAACACTGAAGCTTTCTTT	CASSPQGALNTEAFF
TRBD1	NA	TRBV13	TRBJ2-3	TGTGCCAGCAGCATAACGACAGGGCTCTCCACAGATACGCAGTATTTT	CASSITTGLSTDTQYF
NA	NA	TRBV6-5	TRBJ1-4	TGTGCCAGCAGTCCCCTGGACACCGTACGGGAAAAACTGTTTTTT	CASSPLDTVREKLFF
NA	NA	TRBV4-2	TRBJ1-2	TGTGCCAGCAGCCAAGGAGGAGGGAATGGCTACACCTTC	CASSQGGGNGYTF
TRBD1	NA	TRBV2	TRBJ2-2	TGTGCCAGCAGTGAGACAGGGTGGAAGCACGGGGAGCTGTTTTTT	CASSETGWKHGELFF
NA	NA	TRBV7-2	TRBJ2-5	TGTGCCAGCAGCTTAGGAGGAGGGGACGAGACCCAGTACTTC	CASSLGGGDETQYF
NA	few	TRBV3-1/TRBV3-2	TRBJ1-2	TGTGCCAGCAGCCAGGGCCAGTGGACAGCTAACTATGGCTACACCTTC	CASSQGQWTANYGYTF
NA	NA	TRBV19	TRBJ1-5	TGTGCCAGTAGTACCAGGGGCAATCAGCCCCAGCATTTT	CASSTRGNQPQHF
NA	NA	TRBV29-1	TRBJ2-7	TGCAGCGTGAGTCTGCGCTACGAGCAGTACTTC	CSVSLRYEQYF
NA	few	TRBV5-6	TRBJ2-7	TGTGCCAGCAGCTTGGACAGGACCTACGAGCAGTACTTC	CASSLDRTYEQYF
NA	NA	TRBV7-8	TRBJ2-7	TGTGCCAGCAGCCCCCGTGGTAGCGGTATCTCCTATTACGAGCAGTACTTC	CASSPRGSGISYYEQYF
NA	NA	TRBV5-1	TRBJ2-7	TGCGCCAGCAGCTTGGGATCTAATCGGGGCGAGCAGTACTTC	CASSLGSNRGEQYF
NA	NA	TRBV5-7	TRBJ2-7	TGTGCCAGCAGCCCCGACGACAATTACGAGCAGTACTTC	CASSPDDNYEQYF
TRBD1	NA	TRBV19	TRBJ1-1	TGTGCCAGTAGTATAATAGGGACAGGGCTAGGGGAAGCTTTCTTT	CASSIIGTGLGEAFF
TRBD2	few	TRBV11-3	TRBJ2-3	TGTGCCAGCAGCCCTCTGTCCGGAACTAGCGGGAGAACAGATACGCAGTATTTT	CASSPLSGTSGRTDTQYF
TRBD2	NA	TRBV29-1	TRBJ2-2	TGCAGCGTCCTTGCCGGGACTAGCGCCGGGGAGCTGTTTTTT	CSVLAGTSAGELFF
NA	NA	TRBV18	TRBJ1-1	TGTGCCAGCTCACCGACTTCTGCGAGCACTGAAGCTTTCTTT	CASSPTSASTEAFF
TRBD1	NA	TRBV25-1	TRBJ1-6	TGTGCCAGCAGTTACAGGGGTGTTAATTCACCCCTCCACTTT	CASSYRGVNSPLHF
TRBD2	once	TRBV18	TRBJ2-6	TGTGCCAGCTCACCACGCGGCGGGGGAGGGGAGAGGTCTGGGGCCAACGTCCTGACTTTC	CASSPRGGGGERSGANVLTF
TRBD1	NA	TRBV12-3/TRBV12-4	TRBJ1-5	TGTGCCAGCAGTCCCGGGACAGGGGAAACCCAGCATTTT	CASSPGTGETQHF
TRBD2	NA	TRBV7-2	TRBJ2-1	TGTGCCAGCAGCTTCCAACAACTAGCGGGGTATCAGGAGCAGTTCTTC	CASSFQQLAGYQEQFF
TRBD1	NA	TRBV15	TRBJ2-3	TGTGCCACCAGCTGGGACAGGCTCCTGGAAGATACGCAGTATTTT	CATSWDRLLEDTQYF
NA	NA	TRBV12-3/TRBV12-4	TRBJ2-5	TGTGCCAGCAGTTTAGAGCAGGGGGGGACCCAGTACTTC	CASSLEQGGTQYF
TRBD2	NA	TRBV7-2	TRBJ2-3	TGTGCCAGCAGCCGTAGCGGGGGAAGCACAGATACGCAGTATTTT	CASSRSGGSTDTQYF
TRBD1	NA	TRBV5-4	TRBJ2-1	TGTGCCAGCAGCTTCTGGACAGGAGACAATGAGCAGTTCTTC	CASSFWTGDNEQFF
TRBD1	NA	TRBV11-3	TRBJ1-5	TGTGCCAGCAGCTTAGGACAGGGCACGTTGCCCCAGCATTTT	CASSLGQGTLPQHF
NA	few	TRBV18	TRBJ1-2	TGTGCCAGCTCGGCCGCGGGTTCGGTCTTTGGCTACACCTTC	CASSAAGSVFGYTF
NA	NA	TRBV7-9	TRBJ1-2	TGTGCCAGCAGCCCGGACTTCGCGGGAGGCTACACCTTC	CASSPDFAGGYTF
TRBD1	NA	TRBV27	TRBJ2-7	TGTGCCAGTTGGGACAGCCCCTACGAGCAGTACTTC	CASWDSPYEQYF
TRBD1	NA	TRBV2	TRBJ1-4	TGTGCCAGTGGACAGGGGGCTTTTGAAAAACTGTTTTTT	CASGQGAFEKLFF
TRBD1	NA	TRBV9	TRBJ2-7	TGTGCCAGCAGCGAAGGGACAGGGGGCTACGAGCAGTACTTC	CASSEGTGGYEQYF
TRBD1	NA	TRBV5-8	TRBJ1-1	TGTGCCAGCAGTTTTAACAGGGGGTTGGACACTGAAGCTTTCTTT	CASSFNRGLDTEAFF
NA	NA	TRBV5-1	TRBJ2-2	TGCGCCAGCAGCCCCGGTTCTACCGGGGAGCTGTTTTTT	CASSPGSTGELFF
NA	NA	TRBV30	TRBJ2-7	TGTGCCTGGAGTGTGGCTGGCCCCTACGAGCAGTACTTC	CAWSVAGPYEQYF
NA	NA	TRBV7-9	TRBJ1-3	TGTGCCAGCACCCCGCGGCCCGATCGAAACACCATATATTTT	CASTPRPDRNTIYF
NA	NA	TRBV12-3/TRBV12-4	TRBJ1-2	TGTGCCAGCAGTTTGAGACAGTATGGCTACACCTTC	CASSLRQYGYTF
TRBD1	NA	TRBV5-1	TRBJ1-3	TGCGCCAGCAGTAAGGACAGGGCTGGAAACACCATATATTTT	CASSKDRAGNTIYF
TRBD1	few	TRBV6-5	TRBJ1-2	TGTGCCAGCAGTTACGGACCTGACAGGGGATGGTATGGCTACACCTTC	CASSYGPDRGWYGYTF
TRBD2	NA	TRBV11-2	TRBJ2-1	TGTGCCAGCAGCTTAGCCACTCCCTATAGCGGGAGAATGTTCAATGAGCAGTTCTTC	CASSLATPYSGRMFNEQFF
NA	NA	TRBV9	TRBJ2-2	TGTGCCAGCAGCGTTGGGGGGGCGAAACCGGGGGCCCCTCTAAGGAACACCGGGGAGCTGTTTTTT	CASSVGGAKPGAPLRNTGELFF
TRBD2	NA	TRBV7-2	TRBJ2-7	TGTGCCAGCAGCTTAAACAGACTAGCGGGGGGATACGAGCAGTACTTC	CASSLNRLAGGYEQYF
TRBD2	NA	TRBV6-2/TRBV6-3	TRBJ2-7	TGTGCCAGCAGTATCACGGGACTAGCGGGAGTCGAGCAGTACTTC	CASSITGLAGVEQYF
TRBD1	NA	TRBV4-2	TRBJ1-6	TGTGCCAGCAGCCAAGCCAAGGCAGGGGGGAATTCACCCCTCCACTTT	CASSQAKAGGNSPLHF
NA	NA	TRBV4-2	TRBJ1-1	TGTGCCAGCAGCCAAGATACGACTAATAATAGAGAAGCTTTCTTT	CASSQDTTNNREAFF
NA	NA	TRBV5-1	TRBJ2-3	TGCGCCAGCAGCTTCCTAGCGGCAGGGGGCACAGATACGCAGTATTTT	CASSFLAAGGTDTQYF
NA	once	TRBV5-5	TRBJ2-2	TGTGCCAGCAGCTTATGGGGGCGAGGCACCGGGGAGCTGTTTTTT	CASSLWGRGTGELFF
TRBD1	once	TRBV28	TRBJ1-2	TGTGCCAGCAGTACCGGGGCCGGGACAGGCACAACTAACTATGGCTACACCTTC	CASSTGAGTGTTNYGYTF
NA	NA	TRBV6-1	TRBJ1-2	TGTGCCAGCAGTGAAGGCGGCCGCCTAAACTATGGCTACACCTTC	CASSEGGRLNYGYTF
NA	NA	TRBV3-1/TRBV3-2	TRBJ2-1	TGTGCCAGCAGCCATCGACAGGGAGGCAATGAGCAGTTCTTC	CASSHRQGGNEQFF